The present TCR beta chain was sequenced within a study of blood T cell repertoires in COVID-19. Across the whole study: Italy, Spain and the United States were the sources of the convalescent and acute COVID-19 samples. Sources were T cells, B-cell-depleted T cells, or PBMCs; the material itself was cDNA or gDNA.

This CDR3 is built from 17 residues. Germline-derived CDR1 and CDR2 are SEHNR and FQNEAQ (reference sequence). After removal of 5 bases from V and 1 base from J, the junction contained 13 bases not matched to a gene. As originally analysed: Reference gene primer amplification gave estimated nucleated cell counts. Using immunoSEQ multiplex PCR, the repertoire was profiled, and TCRdb retains in-frame clones only, with some absent. V and J calls and clone size come straight from that table; D and trimming were deduced from the DNA. The profile shows roughly 190,000 clones, roughly four fifths of them singletons.

Sequenced material: peripheral blood. V is TRBV7-9 and J is TRBJ2-5, with 7 bases matching TRBD2. The clonotype comes from a woman in her sixties or seventies with active or convalescent COVID-19. DNA of the CDR3: TGTGCCAGCAGCCCACTGGGAGGGACGGGGACCCAAGAGACCCAGTACTTC. It is translated as CASSPLGGTGTQETQYF.